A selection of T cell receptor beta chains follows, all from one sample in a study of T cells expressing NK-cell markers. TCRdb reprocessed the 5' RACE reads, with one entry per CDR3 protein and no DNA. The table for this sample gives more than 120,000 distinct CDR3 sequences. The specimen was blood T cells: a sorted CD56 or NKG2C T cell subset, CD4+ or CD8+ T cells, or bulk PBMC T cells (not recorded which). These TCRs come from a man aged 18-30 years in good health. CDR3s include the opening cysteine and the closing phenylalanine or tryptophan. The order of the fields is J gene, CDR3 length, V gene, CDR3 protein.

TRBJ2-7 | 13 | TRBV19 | CASSMRATYEQYF
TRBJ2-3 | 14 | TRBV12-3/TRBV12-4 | CASSKGLSTDTQYF
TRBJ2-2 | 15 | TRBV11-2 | CASSLPEDTRGELFF
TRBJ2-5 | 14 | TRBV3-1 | CASSHPGNQETQYF
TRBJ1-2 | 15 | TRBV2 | CATPGQGASSYGYTF
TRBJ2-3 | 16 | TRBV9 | CASSASSGATRNTQYF
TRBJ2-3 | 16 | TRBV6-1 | CASSGDRAPMRDTQYF
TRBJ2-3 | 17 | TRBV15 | CATSRGHPEISADTQYF
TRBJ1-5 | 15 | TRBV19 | CASSIFAGNNQPQHF
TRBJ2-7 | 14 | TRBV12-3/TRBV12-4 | CASTTQGTPYEQYF
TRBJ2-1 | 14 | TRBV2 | CASSEAGVFNEQFF
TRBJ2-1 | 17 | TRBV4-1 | CASSQAGGGAGYNEQFF
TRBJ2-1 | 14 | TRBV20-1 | CSARPLALGNEQFF
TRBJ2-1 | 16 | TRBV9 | CASSPRGRVGYNEQFF
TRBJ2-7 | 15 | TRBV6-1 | CASSEAARGGREQYF
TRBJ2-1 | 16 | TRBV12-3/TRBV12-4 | CASSNTGTGYYNEQFF
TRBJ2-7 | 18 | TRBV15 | CATSRDWAAGQLHYEQYF
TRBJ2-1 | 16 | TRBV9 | CASSVAEAGGPDEQFF
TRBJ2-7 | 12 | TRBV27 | CASSWGGSEQYF
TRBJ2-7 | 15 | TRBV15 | CATSGLQGNSYEQYF
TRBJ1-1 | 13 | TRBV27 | CASSIFFPPEAFF
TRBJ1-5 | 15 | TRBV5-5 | CASSLDAGNFQPQHF
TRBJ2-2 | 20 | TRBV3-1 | CASSRRTGWTSGENTGELFF
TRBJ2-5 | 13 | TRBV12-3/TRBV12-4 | CASSLVGGETQYF